The clone carrying this TCR beta chain was observed a handful of times. No antigen is known for it. Regarding time point: sample taken at primary tumor resection. The sample is drawn from a study of spatial heterogeneity in lung cancer. Study-level points and caveats: Mutation tallies in tumors tracked expanded intratumoral alpha and beta TCR counts.

TCRdb itself ran the 5' RACE reads through MiXCR, one entry per CDR3 protein. The sample lists several thousand distinct CDR3 sequences, around 18% occurring once. The CDR3 contains 14 residues. Between the trimmed V and J ends, which lost 2 bases and 0 bases, there was a span of 5 bases. Germline V gene sequence: CDR1 KGHSH, CDR2 LQKENI. V usage is TRBV18 and J usage is TRBJ1-3; D call uncertain. The source material was lung tumor tissue, sampled at surgery. The receptor comes from a female donor with early-stage non-small cell lung cancer. CDR3 sequence (DNA): TGTGCCAGCTCACCAGGGCTCTCTGGAAACACCATATATTTT. It yields the protein CASSPGLSGNTIYF.